What follows describes a single T cell receptor beta chain. The antigen this receptor binds is unknown. No much larger clone is present one base from it, and per-base qualities are unavailable. This record belongs to a study of blood T cell repertoires in COVID-19 (dated by TCRdb to 2019 to 2021). For the study in its entirety: Samples from collaborators originated in the United States, Italy and Spain and spanned both the acute and convalescent phases of COVID-19. The prospective study material was composed of cDNA or gDNA derived from T cells, B-cell-depleted T cells, or PBMCs. The dataset comprised deeply sampled blood TCRbeta repertoires from subjects exposed to, actively infected with, or recovered from COVID-19. A freely available public database, intended as a resource for researchers studying the immune response to SARS-CoV-2, is where the repertoires were released. Samples came from the ongoing ImmuneRACE study (first 160 participants) plus 1,254 subjects from 6 global collaborators. A de-identified subject ID, COVID-19 status, age in years and sex were almost always included in the sample metadata. Where available, HLA class I and class II types were taken from metadata supplied by the sample provider and were not determined by assay-based typing. Broader findings and caveats from the paper: The amount of clinical and demographic metadata varied by source and participant and was provided uncurated.

The immunoSEQ Assay, a bias-controlled multiplex PCR, was used to amplify TCRbeta CDR3 regions from genomic DNA. The source study handled its data this way. The number of nucleated cells in each sample was estimated from the amplification of reference gene primers within the assay. Sequence reads were collapsed and filtered to measure the absolute abundance of every unique TCRbeta CDR3 rearrangement. For each sample, productive Simpson clonality was calculated as the square root of Simpson's diversity index over productive rearrangements. Held by TCRdb, this immuneACCESS table contains in-frame sequences only and omits some clones. Under half of the omission traces to an unresolved V gene where checked; the cause of the rest is unknown. V and J calls and clone size are as listed in that table; D and trimming were resolved from the DNA. In this sample the table shows under 400,000 clones, roughly 90% of which occur a single time. The ten largest account for approximately 4.1% of the sample.

In Seattle, one collaborating source enrolled patients while the infection was active and tracked those patients longitudinally over the course of disease. Each collaborating institution followed its own protocols to collect whole blood in K2EDTA tubes. For TCRbeta analysis, collaborator samples were shipped as frozen whole blood, as isolated PBMCs, or as DNA extracted from either sample type. The specimen was peripheral blood. This TCR derives from a woman aged 55-69 years with COVID-19, enrolled during active disease.

The base sequence is TGTGCCAGCAGCTTAGGGACAGGGGGATTCACAGATACGCAGTATTTT. This codes for CASSLGTGGFTDTQYF. The sequence links TRBV11-2 to TRBJ2-3; 10 middle bases align to TRBD1. CDR1 is given as SGHAT and CDR2 as FQNNGV, both from the germline V gene. Germline trimming: 1 base from V, 2 bases from J; junction bases outside gene matches: 3. Its CDR3 holds 16 amino acids, cysteine through phenylalanine. Of all the DNA, just the CDR3 is kept, 48 bases in frame from base 1.